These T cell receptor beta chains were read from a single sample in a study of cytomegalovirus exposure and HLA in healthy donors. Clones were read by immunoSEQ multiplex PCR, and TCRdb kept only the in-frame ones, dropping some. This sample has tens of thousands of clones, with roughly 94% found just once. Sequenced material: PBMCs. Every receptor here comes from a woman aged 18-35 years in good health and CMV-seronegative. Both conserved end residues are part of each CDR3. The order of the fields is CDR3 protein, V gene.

CDR3: CASSQTLGDEQYF
V: TRBV4-1

CDR3: CASTPHWTGVPYEQYF
V: TRBV5-5

CDR3: CASSFRRGVNTEAFF
V: TRBV14

CDR3: CASSYSEGNTEAFF
V: TRBV6-6

CDR3: CASSQNTEAFF
V: TRBV5-5

CDR3: CASSFRGENIQYF
V: TRBV7-2

CDR3: CAISESGEGRVAFF
V: TRBV10-3

CDR3: CARSLVLAESTDTQYF
V: TRBV5-3

CDR3: CASRMQGAGGLNYGYTF
V: TRBV19

CDR3: CAWTQGIQAFF
V: TRBV30

CDR3: CSGGQGNTEAFF
V: TRBV29-1

CDR3: CASSLAVGETQYF
V: TRBV5-1

CDR3: CASSVGTGNTIYF
V: TRBV9

CDR3: CASTQRTGAYNEQFF
V: TRBV6-1

CDR3: CASSSDWGMSSGNTIYF
V: TRBV11-2

CDR3: CASSFYSGPYGYTF
V: TRBV19

CDR3: CASREFGGRDEKLFF
V: TRBV7-8